This T cell receptor beta chain is drawn from a study of chemoradiotherapy in HPV16-positive cancers. Deletions cut 3 bases from V and 8 bases from J, with 17 bases between. There are 15 residues in the CDR3. Per germline, CDR1 GTSNPN and CDR2 SVGIG (reference sequence). Sequenced by immunoSEQ multiplex PCR; TCRdb stores in-frame clones only, minus some. The repertoire includes about 12,000 clones, 81% of them detected once, and around 0.96% sits in the top ten. A note on this clone: Antigen specificity is unknown.

Study-wide results and caveats: During treatment, candidate HPV-specific clones and E7-related motifs expanded in tumor. Better recurrence-free survival went with HPV-responsive T-cell expansion in HPV16-positive patients.

This receptor was obtained from a human donor with HPV-associated anogenital cancer. Sample collection occurred from a patient who underwent chemoradiotherapy. V usage is TRBV30 and J usage is TRBJ1-6, with D perhaps matching TRBD1 (6 bases). The CDR3 DNA is TGTGCCTGGAGCGCCACAGGGCTGGGGGATTCACCCCTCCACTTT. It codes for CAWSATGLGDSPLHF. Full variable domain (rest looked up from reference TRBV30 and TRBJ1-6): SQTIHQWPATLVQPVGSPLSLECTVEGTSNPNLYWYRQAAGRGLQLLFYSVGIGQISSEVPQNLSASRPQDRQFILSSKKLLLSDSGFYLCAWSATGLGDSPLHFGNGTRLTVT.